This TCR beta chain was observed in a study of blood T cell repertoires in COVID-19. At the level of the study: The origin of the acute and convalescent COVID-19 samples was the United States, Italy and Spain.

This clone showed up many times. As originally analysed: Cell counts per sample came from amplifying reference gene primers. Generated by immunoSEQ multiplex PCR, the TCRdb table keeps only in-frame clones and is missing some. V and J calls and clone size are given by that table; D and trimming were obtained from the DNA. This table holds around 300,000 clones, around 82% found once. This clonotype originated in a woman aged 50 to 60 who had recovered from COVID-19. Sequencing input: peripheral blood.

The CDR3 sequence is CASSTIRSYRANYGYTF. CDR3 bases: TGTGCCAGCAGCACAATTCGGTCTTACAGGGCTAACTATGGCTACACCTTC. V gene TRBV7-9 combines with J gene TRBJ1-2; possibly TRBD1 for D (6 bases). Deletions cut 5 bases from V and 0 bases from J, with 19 bases between. Per the germline V gene, CDR1 is SEHNR and CDR2 is FQNEAQ (reference sequence). This CDR3 comprises 17 residues.